This TCR beta chain was recorded in a study of blood T cell repertoires in COVID-19. Study details: Nucleic acid was either cDNA or gDNA, and it came from T cells, B-cell-depleted T cells, or PBMCs.

Enrolled during active infection, Seattle patients were then followed longitudinally. Authors' processing steps: Quantification of nucleated cells was approximated via reference gene primer amplification. TCRdb keeps only in-frame clones here, not all; method: immunoSEQ multiplex PCR. The DNA was the basis for D and trimming; V, J and clone size are from that table. Of some 200,000 clones listed, approximately 85% were seen once; the top ten hold approximately 2.4%. The V gene's germline CDR1 is SGDLS and CDR2 YYNGEE. The CDR3 loop spans 15 amino acids. V gave up 3 bases and J gave up 0 bases; unmatched junction bases: 3.

Sequences were obtained from peripheral blood. The V and J genes are TRBV9 and TRBJ2-7, with 10 bases identical to TRBD1. This TCR was sampled from an older woman with COVID-19, enrolled during active disease. The CDR3 here is CASSGGQGLSYEQYF. The CDR3 region has the DNA TGTGCCAGCAGCGGGGGACAGGGGCTCTCCTACGAGCAGTACTTC. Full variable domain (remainder filled in from reference TRBV9 and TRBJ2-7): DSGVTQTPKHLITATGQRVTLRCSPRSGDLSVYWYQQSLDQGLQFLIQYYNGEERAKGNILERFSAQQFPDLHSELNLSSLELGDSALYFCASSGGQGLSYEQYFGPGTRLTVT.